One and the same sample provided the 9 T cell receptor beta chains below, sequenced in a study of cytomegalovirus exposure and HLA in healthy donors. Sequencing was performed with immunoSEQ multiplex PCR; in TCRdb, only in-frame clones are kept and a portion is missing. The profile shows tens of thousands of clones, over 95% of them singletons. The source material was PBMCs. Receptors were obtained from a man aged 18-30 years in good health and CMV-seronegative.

The rearrangement links TRBV7-3 to TRBJ2-5, with a tentative D call TRBD1 (6 bases). Germline-derived CDR1 and CDR2 are SGHTA and FQGTGA. Trimming pared 5 bases from V and 5 bases from J, leaving 18 bases between. This CDR3 contains 15 residues. CDR3 sequence: CASSLKAGAVETQYF. The CDR3 DNA sequence: TGTGCCAGCAGCCTCAAGGCAGGGGCGGTTGAGACCCAGTACTTC.

This clone was seen just once. The genes are TRBV19 and TRBJ1-2; the D gene is possibly TRBD1 (6 bases). This CDR3 region has 22 residues. V was pared by 4 bases and J by 4 bases, with 37 bases between. Germline values: CDR1 LNHDA, CDR2 SQIVND (reference sequence). CDR3: CASSKWTLSATLSQGLGYGYTF. In DNA, the CDR3 is TGTGCCAGTAGTAAATGGACACTATCCGCGACACTATCACAGGGATTAGGCTATGGCTACACCTTC.

This clone was counted a single time. The chain carries TRBV28 and TRBJ2-7; D remains unclear. V lost 10 bases and J lost 2, with 9 bases in between. The CDR3 extends over 11 amino acids. CDR1 and CDR2 from the germline V gene are MDHEN and SYDVKM. CDR3 sequence reads: CAISRAYEQYF. CDR3 in DNA: TGTGCCATCTCCCGGGCCTACGAGCAGTACTTC.

The gene calls are TRBV5-4 and TRBJ2-3, with TRBD1 identical over 8 bases. The CDR3 totals 14 residues. The V and J ends lost 5 bases and 4 bases, in that order; junction bases with no gene match: 6. From germline, CDR1 is SGHNT and CDR2 YYREEE (reference sequence). CDR3 DNA: TGTGCCAGCAGTCGTGACAGGGGAGCAGATACGCAGTATTTT. The encoded protein is CASSRDRGADTQYF.

This chain connects TRBV30 to TRBJ2-7; D might be TRBD1 (5 bases). This CDR3 is built from 11 residues. V was pared by 4 bases and J by 4 bases, with 8 bases between. CDR1 is GTSNPN and CDR2 is SVGIG in the germline V gene (reference sequence). This chain's CDR3 is CAWNDRYEQYF. CDR3 coding DNA: TGTGCCTGGAATGACAGATACGAGCAGTACTTC.

The J gene is TRBJ2-1, the V gene TRBV18; TRBD1 matches 11 bases. This CDR3 comprises 15 residues. V was clipped by 3 bases and J by 7 bases; unmatched bases: 5. Germline CDR1 reads KGHSH; CDR2 reads LQKENI. Here the CDR3 DNA reads TGTGCCAGCTCACCGGGACAGGGGGTCAGGAATGAGCAGTTCTTC. Protein product: CASSPGQGVRNEQFF.

V gene TRBV28 combines with J gene TRBJ2-7; D may be TRBD2 (5 bases). V was shortened by 6 bases and J by 0 bases, with 18 bases between the two germline ends. The CDR3 length is 16 residues. Germline CDR1 reads MDHEN; CDR2 reads SYDVKM. The CDR3 sequence: CASSRTRTVSSYEQYF. CDR3 sequence (DNA): TGTGCCAGCAGCCGGACTCGGACCGTGAGCTCCTACGAGCAGTACTTC. Variable domain in full (rest from reference TRBV28 and TRBJ2-7): DVKVTQSSRYLVKRTGEKVFLECVQDMDHENMFWYRQDPGLGLRLIYFSYDVKMKEKGDIPEGYSVSREKKERFSLILESASTNQTSMYLCASSRTRTVSSYEQYFGPGTRLTVT.

This chain connects TRBV25-1 to TRBJ1-2, with D possibly TRBD1 on 5 matching bases. Germline V gene data show CDR1 as MGHDK and CDR2 as SYGVNS. The CDR3 covers 15 residues. V gave up 4 bases and J gave up 6 bases, with 18 bases separating them. The CDR3 protein is CASSGPSTVQDGYTF. The CDR3 DNA reads as TGTGCCAGCAGTGGTCCGTCGACAGTTCAAGATGGCTACACCTTC.

This chain links TRBV6-5 with TRBJ2-7; 11 bases match TRBD2. This CDR3 is built from 15 residues. Germline lookup yields CDR1 MNHEY and CDR2 SVGAGI. V trimming: 6 bases; J trimming: 2 bases; junction bases outside the gene matches: 6. The CDR3 reads CASSHGLAGPYEQYF. CDR3 DNA sequence: TGTGCCAGCAGCCACGGACTAGCGGGCCCCTACGAGCAGTACTTC.